A single sample is the source of the 17 T cell receptor beta chains below, sequenced in a study of blood T cell repertoires in COVID-19. Repertoires were generated with immunoSEQ multiplex PCR, while TCRdb's copy carries only in-frame clones and drops some. The sample has around 130,000 clones, roughly 89% seen once; the top ten hold roughly 4.7%. The sequencing sample was made of peripheral blood. The receptors stem from a man aged 35 to 55 with acute or convalescent COVID-19.

The V and J genes are TRBV11-2 and TRBJ1-2; D call uncertain. V lost 3 bases and J 0 bases, leaving 11 bases between the germline ends. Germline lookup yields CDR1 SGHAT and CDR2 FQNNGV. The CDR3 contains 15 residues. In nucleotides, the CDR3 is TGTGCCAGCAGCTTGGGCATCCACTCTAACTATGGCTACACCTTC. Its protein is CASSLGIHSNYGYTF.

The chain employs TRBV5-1 and TRBJ1-1; 9 bases fit TRBD1. The CDR3 totals 15 residues. V lost 3 bases and J lost 5; bases outside the gene matches: 8. CDR1 is SGHRS and CDR2 is YFSETQ in the germline V gene. CDR3 in amino acids: CASSWGQGLVTEAFF. The CDR3, as DNA: TGCGCCAGCAGCTGGGGACAGGGTTTGGTGACTGAAGCTTTCTTT.

CDR3 DNA: TGTGCCAGCAGTTACGGGCAGACTGAAGCTTTCTTT. Amino acid sequence: CASSYGQTEAFF. V gene TRBV6-5 combines with J gene TRBJ1-1; no clear D. Germline V CDR1 and CDR2: MNHEY, SVGAGI. The CDR3 sequence is 12 residues long. V was trimmed by 2 bases and J by 5 bases, leaving 6 bases between them.

The chain recombines TRBV5-4 with TRBJ2-2; D is uncertain. The CDR3 has 13 amino acids. Germline CDR1 reads SGHNT; CDR2 reads YYREEE (reference sequence). Trimming removed 5 bases at V and 3 bases at J, with 8 bases between. The chain's CDR3 is CASSRRDTGELFF. The CDR3 region has the DNA TGTGCCAGCAGTAGGAGAGACACCGGGGAGCTGTTTTTT.

V gene TRBV5-1 combines with J gene TRBJ2-5, with TRBD1 identical over 9 bases. J was trimmed by 5 bases and V by 6 bases; bases with no gene match: 5. Germline-derived CDR1 and CDR2 are SGHRS and YFSETQ. The CDR3 length is 13 residues. DNA for the CDR3: TGCGCCAGCAATACAGGGGGCACGGAGACCCAGTACTTC. Translating it yields CASNTGGTETQYF.

The chain recombines TRBV30 with TRBJ1-5; 7 nucleotides line up with TRBD1. The CDR3 covers 15 residues. Germline CDR1 and CDR2: GTSNPN and SVGIG (reference sequence). V lost 7 bases to trimming and J lost 0 bases; unmatched junction nucleotides: 9. The CDR3 loop is CALSQGVNSNQPQHF. CDR3 nucleotide sequence: TGTGCCTTATCTCAGGGGGTGAATAGCAATCAGCCCCAGCATTTT.

The gene calls are TRBV18 and TRBJ1-3; TRBD1 matches at 9 bases. V lost 2 bases, J lost 0 bases, and 5 bases stayed unmatched. Germline V CDR1 and CDR2: KGHSH, LQKENI. This CDR3 has 17 residues. Here the CDR3 reads CASSPRDRDHSGNTIYF. CDR3 sequence (DNA): TGTGCCAGCTCACCAAGGGACAGGGACCACTCTGGAAACACCATATATTTT.

CDR3 in amino acids: CASSNRDYSPLHF. CDR3 DNA: TGTGCCAGCAGCAACAGGGATTATTCACCCCTCCACTTT. The rearrangement links TRBV25-1 to TRBJ1-6, with a tentative D call TRBD1 (6 bases). Trimming took 6 bases from V and 8 from J, leaving 11 bases between them. This CDR3 has 13 amino acids. Germline V gives CDR1 MGHDK, CDR2 SYGVNS.

V gene TRBV6-5 combines with J gene TRBJ1-3; D is perhaps TRBD1 (6 bases). This CDR3 comprises 15 residues. Germline V gene lookup returns CDR1 MNHEY and CDR2 SVGAGI. Between the trimmed V and J ends, which lost 11 bases and 0 bases, there was a span of 17 bases. CDR3 sequence: CAGKTGPYSGNTIYF. DNA of the CDR3: TGTGCCGGAAAGACAGGCCCATACTCTGGAAACACCATATATTTT.

The V and J genes are TRBV1 and TRBJ1-1; the table gives TRBD1 as D, unverified against the DNA. TRBV1 counts as a pseudogene. This CDR3 has 14 amino acids. CDR3 nucleotide sequence: TGCACCAGCAGCACACAGGGGCCGAACACTGAAGCTTTCTTT. Translation: CTSSTQGPNTEAFF.

The J gene is TRBJ2-2, the V gene TRBV4-1; a possible D gene is TRBD1 (6 bases). In germline, CDR1 is MGHRA, CDR2 YSYEKL. The V gene lost 2 bases and the J gene lost 0 bases, with 13 bases spanning the gap. CDR3 length: 17 amino acids. For the CDR3, the DNA is TGCGCCAGCAGCCAATCCCAGGACAGCGCGAACACCGGGGAGCTGTTTTTT. It is translated as CASSQSQDSANTGELFF.

This clone was seen a few times. This rearrangement joins TRBV11-3 to TRBJ1-1; TRBD1 matches 7 bases. CDR1 SGHNT and CDR2 YENEEA come from the germline V gene. With 6 bases clipped from V and 0 bases from J, the junction kept 4 bases outside the gene matches. The CDR3 sequence is 14 residues long. CDR3 residues: CASSSGQLNTEAFF. The CDR3 bases are TGTGCCAGCAGTTCGGGACAGCTGAACACTGAAGCTTTCTTT.

The chain combines TRBV14 with TRBJ2-3, with 8 nucleotides matching TRBD2. V lost 1 base, J lost 5 bases, and 8 bases stayed unmatched. Germline V gives CDR1 SGHDN, CDR2 FVKESK. The CDR3 is made up of 16 amino acids. CDR3 sequence: CASSQVFGRAGDTQYF. DNA of the CDR3: TGTGCCAGCAGCCAAGTGTTCGGGAGGGCAGGAGATACGCAGTATTTT.

V gene TRBV6-5 combines with J gene TRBJ1-2; 8 bases agree with TRBD1. Germline values: CDR1 MNHEY, CDR2 SVGAGI. This CDR3 is 14 amino acids long. The V segment lost 6 bases and the J segment 3 bases; nucleotides outside the gene matches: 6. The CDR3 protein is CASRFSDRDYGYTF. The CDR3 DNA is TGTGCCAGCAGATTTTCGGACAGGGACTATGGCTACACCTTC.

This clone has a single count. V usage is TRBV5-1 and J usage is TRBJ2-2, with D possibly matching TRBD2 (5 bases). Per germline, CDR1 SGHRS and CDR2 YFSETQ. This CDR3 spans 17 amino acids. Trimming pared 1 base from V and 6 bases from J, leaving 19 bases between. This CDR3 reads CASSLRPGSGFPGELFF. The CDR3 DNA sequence: TGCGCCAGCAGCTTGAGGCCGGGGTCAGGTTTTCCCGGGGAGCTGTTTTTT.

The chain joins TRBV11-2 to TRBJ2-2, with D hard to call. CDR1 is SGHAT and CDR2 is FQNNGV in the germline V gene. The CDR3 sequence is 15 residues long. Trimming left V 6 bases short and J 1 base short, with 12 bases between. CDR3 sequence reads: CASSPRSMNTGELFF. As DNA, the CDR3 is TGTGCCAGCAGTCCCCGGTCTATGAACACCGGGGAGCTGTTTTTT. The variable domain in full, completed from reference TRBV11-2 and TRBJ2-2, reads EAGVAQSPRYKIIEKRQSVAFWCNPISGHATLYWYQQILGQGPKLLIQFQNNGVVDDSQLPKDRFSAERLKGVDSTLKIQPAKLEDSAVYLCASSPRSMNTGELFFGEGSRLTVL.

To note about this clone: A junction end diverges from the germline sequence, so it may reflect a read error. The chain is built from TRBV27 and TRBJ2-7; D is possibly TRBD1 (5 bases). In germline, CDR1 is MNHEY, CDR2 SMNVEV (reference sequence). The CDR3 extends over 15 amino acids. The CDR3 reads CASSVSAGFTYEQYF. CDR3 in DNA: TGTGCCAGCAGTGTATCCGCAGGGTTTACCTACGAGCAGTACTTC.